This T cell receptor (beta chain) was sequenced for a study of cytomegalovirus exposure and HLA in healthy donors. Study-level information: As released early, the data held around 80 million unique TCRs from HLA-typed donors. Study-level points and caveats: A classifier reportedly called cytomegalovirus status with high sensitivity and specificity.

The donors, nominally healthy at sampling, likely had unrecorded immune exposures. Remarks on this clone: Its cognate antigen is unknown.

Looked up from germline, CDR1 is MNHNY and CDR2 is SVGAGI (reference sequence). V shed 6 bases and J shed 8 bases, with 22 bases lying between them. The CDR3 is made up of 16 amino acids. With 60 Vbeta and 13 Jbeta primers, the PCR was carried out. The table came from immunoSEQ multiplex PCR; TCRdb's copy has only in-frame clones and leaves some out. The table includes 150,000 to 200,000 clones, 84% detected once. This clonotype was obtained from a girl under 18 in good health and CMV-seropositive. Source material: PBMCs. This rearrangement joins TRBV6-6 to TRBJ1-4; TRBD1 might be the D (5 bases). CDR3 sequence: CASSLGRQSLYEKLFF. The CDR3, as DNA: TGTGCCAGCAGCCTCGGTCGACAGTCCCTTTACGAAAAACTGTTTTTT.